This T cell receptor (beta chain) was profiled in a study of cytomegalovirus exposure and HLA in healthy donors. Study-level results: Through in vitro validation, a few CMV-associated chains were shown to be specific for CMV antigens. Cytomegalovirus-associated status was assigned to some 180 TCR beta chains.

Concerning this clone itself: Its antigen is not known.

The donors formed part of the roughly 110-subject validation cohort, distinct from the approximately 670-subject first cohort. The CDR3 spans 14 residues. Looked up from germline, CDR1 is SGHAT and CDR2 is FQNNGV. The V end lost 6 bases, the J end lost 10 bases, and 18 bases lay between the germline ends. Some clones are missing from TCRdb's copy, which holds only in-frame ones; the method was immunoSEQ multiplex PCR. The top ten hold 1.4% of the sample, which has more than 100,000 clones, about nine tenths seen once. Sequencing used PBMCs. The rearrangement joins TRBV11-2 to TRBJ1-4, with a tentative D call TRBD1 (6 bases). The TCR originated in a young man in good health and CMV-seronegative. For the CDR3, the DNA is TGTGCCAGCAGTACGAGGGGGGGGCTGGGAAAACTGTTTTTT. This sequence encodes CASSTRGGLGKLFF.